The 9 T cell receptor beta chains listed next were all sequenced from one sample in a study of T cells in Graves' hyperthyroidism and ophthalmopathy. There were TCR beta CDR3 regions amplified from RNA transcripts. Researchers ran a first-round RT-PCR on the TCR CDR3 using the HTBI primer set. TCRdb recomputed calls from the multiplex PCR reads with MiXCR, one row per CDR3 protein. The sample lists over 350,000 distinct CDR3 sequences; about 18% were seen once. Sequencing was carried out using blood. Every receptor here comes from a young man with Graves' ophthalmopathy.

This clonotype was seen many times. The CDR3 reads CASVGVRTRTDTQYF. CDR3 in DNA: TGTGCCAGTGTAGGGGTGAGAACCCGCACAGATACGCAGTATTTT. V gene TRBV6-1 combines with J gene TRBJ2-3; D might be TRBD1 (5 bases). Trimming cost V 9 bases and J 1 base, with 17 bases left between them. Germline CDR1 reads MNHNS; CDR2 reads SASEGT. The CDR3 runs to 15 residues.

This clonotype came up many times. The chain uses TRBV3-1 and TRBJ1-1; D uncertain. This CDR3 has 15 residues. The V and J ends lost 5 bases and 5 bases respectively, with 18 bases between them. Germline-derived CDR1 and CDR2 are LGHDT and YNNKEL (reference sequence). This CDR3 is CASSATAGLRTEAFF. The DNA for the CDR3 is TGTGCCAGCAGCGCGACTGCCGGGCTTAGAACTGAAGCTTTCTTT.

This clonotype was observed once. A read error is possible here, since a much larger clone lies one base away. The rearrangement links TRBV28 to TRBJ2-7; TRBD1 matches at 7 bases. This CDR3 is built from 14 residues. Germline V gene lookup returns CDR1 MDHEN and CDR2 SYDVKM. The CDR3 loop reads CVSSSGQRRYEQYF. The DNA of the CDR3 is TGTGTCAGCAGTTCGGGACAGAGACGCTACGAGCAGTACTTC.

This clonotype was observed many times. The chain uses TRBV28 and TRBJ2-3; 10 bases map to TRBD2. J was trimmed by 10 bases and V by 3 bases; bases with no gene match: 10. The length of the CDR3 is 15 residues. Germline CDR1 is MDHEN and CDR2 is SYDVKM. CDR3 nucleotide sequence: TGTGCCAGCAGTTTGGCTAGCGGGGGCCTGGAATCGCAGTATTTT. Amino acids: CASSLASGGLESQYF.

The chain links TRBV4-3 to TRBJ1-6; TRBD1 matches at 8 bases. V was clipped by 3 bases and J by 7 bases; unmatched bases: 11. The germline V gene has CDR1 LGHNA and CDR2 YSLEER. The CDR3 has 17 residues. As DNA, the CDR3 is TGCGCCAGCAGCCATGCACGATTGGGGACAGGAAATTCACCCCTCCACTTT. Amino acid sequence: CASSHARLGTGNSPLHF.

There are many counts of this clonotype. This rearrangement joins TRBV7-8 to TRBJ2-7; TRBD2 matches 11 bases. This CDR3 region has 16 residues. CDR1 is SGHVS and CDR2 is FQNEAQ in the germline V gene. J was trimmed by 2 bases and V by 5 bases; bases with no gene match: 8. The CDR3 nucleotides are TGTGCCAGCAGCCTAGGGGTAGCGGGGGGGGCCTACGAGCAGTACTTC. Amino acids: CASSLGVAGGAYEQYF.

A few counts support this clonotype. The chain is built from TRBV6-1 and TRBJ2-7; tentatively, D is TRBD1 or TRBD2 (6 bases each). Trimming removed 5 bases from V and 4 bases from J, with 18 bases in between. The CDR3 is 15 residues long. Germline V lookup: CDR1 MNHNS, CDR2 SASEGT. The DNA for the CDR3 is TGTGCCAGCAGTCGGGCCCGGGGGCCCGGGTACGAGCAGTACTTC. This gives the protein CASSRARGPGYEQYF.

This clonotype was seen repeatedly, ten times or more. The CDR3 nucleotides are TGTGCCAGCAGCTATCCAGGGGGGGGCCAGCCCCAGCATTTT. It yields the protein CASSYPGGGQPQHF. The chain carries TRBV7-9 and TRBJ1-5, with 7 positions matching TRBD1. This CDR3 comprises 14 residues. The J segment lost 7 bases and the V segment lost 4 bases, leaving 7 bases of the junction unmatched. Germline lookup yields CDR1 SEHNR and CDR2 FQNEAQ (reference sequence).

There are many counts of this clonotype. The V and J genes are TRBV7-9 and TRBJ1-1, with 9 bases fitting TRBD1. Germline values: CDR1 SEHNR, CDR2 FQNEAQ (reference sequence). The CDR3 is made up of 15 amino acids. With 6 bases clipped from V and 3 bases from J, the junction kept 8 bases outside the gene matches. CDR3 sequence: CASSYPGQGYTEAFF. CDR3 sequence (DNA): TGTGCCAGCAGTTACCCGGGACAGGGTTACACTGAAGCTTTCTTT.